A single sample is the source of the 18 T cell receptor beta chains below, sequenced in a study of cytomegalovirus exposure and HLA in healthy donors. A multiplex PCR was run with 60 Vbeta primers and 13 Jbeta primers. This table comes from immunoSEQ multiplex PCR, and its TCRdb copy is limited to in-frame clones, with some not included. This sample has about 220,000 clones; around 80% occur once, and the top ten carry 0.63%. Input material: PBMCs. The receptors were sampled from a man between 18 and 35 years old in good health and CMV-seronegative.

This clone was detected only once. The V and J genes are TRBV30 and TRBJ1-4; D uncertain. Trimming shortened V by 7 bases and J by 2 bases, and 8 bases separated the two germline ends. The CDR3 sequence is 12 residues long. Germline V gene lookup returns CDR1 GTSNPN and CDR2 SVGIG (reference sequence). CDR3 DNA sequence: TGTGCCTCAAAGAGGACTAATGAAAAACTGTTTTTT. Amino acids: CASKRTNEKLFF.

This clone was counted a few times. The V and J genes are TRBV4-1 and TRBJ1-1; no clear D gene. Trimming shortened V by 1 base and J by 7 bases, and 10 bases separated the two germline ends. Germline V gene data show CDR1 as MGHRA and CDR2 as YSYEKL. CDR3 size: 13 residues. This CDR3 is CASSQAVGSEAFF. CDR3 DNA sequence: TGCGCCAGCAGCCAAGCCGTCGGGAGTGAAGCTTTCTTT.

A note on this clone: The missing conserved phenylalanine or tryptophan at the end of this CDR3 makes a read error likely. The V and J genes are TRBV5-5 and TRBJ2-7, with D possibly matching TRBD1 (6 bases). V was pared by 3 bases and J by 2 bases, with 18 bases between. CDR3 size: 16 residues. Germline lookup yields CDR1 SGHKS and CDR2 YYEKEE (reference sequence). CDR3 region: CASSWGQDSLTYEQYL. DNA for the CDR3: TGTGCCAGCAGCTGGGGCCAGGACAGCCTCACCTACGAGCAGTACCTC.

This chain connects TRBV2 to TRBJ2-7, with TRBD1 matching 9 bases. J lost 6 bases, V lost 6 bases, and 21 bases had no gene match. Germline V gene lookup returns CDR1 SNHLY and CDR2 FYNNEI. The CDR3 totals 18 residues. This CDR3 reads CASRGGQGLDGLLGEQYF. DNA for the CDR3: TGTGCCAGCAGAGGGGGACAGGGTCTGGACGGGCTCCTCGGCGAGCAGTACTTC.

V is TRBV29-1 and J is TRBJ2-1; D is possibly TRBD1 (6 bases). Trimming shortened V by 5 bases and J by 0 bases, and 14 bases separated the two germline ends. The CDR3 contains 15 residues. The germline V gene encodes CDR1 SQVTM and CDR2 ANQGSEA. CDR3 amino acids: CSVPHKGDSYNEQFF. CDR3 in DNA: TGCAGCGTTCCTCATAAGGGGGACTCCTACAATGAGCAGTTCTTC.

V gene TRBV27 combines with J gene TRBJ2-1; TRBD2 agrees at 9 bases. Looked up from germline, CDR1 is MNHEY and CDR2 is SMNVEV (reference sequence). Trimming cost V 3 bases and J 7 bases; bases outside gene matches: 4. This CDR3 is 14 amino acids long. CDR3 in DNA: TGTGCCAGCAGTTTTCTAGCGGGACTGAATGAGCAGTTCTTC. The encoded protein is CASSFLAGLNEQFF.

About this clone itself: The junction shows a germline mismatch at one end, possibly a read error. This chain joins TRBV5-1 and TRBJ1-2; unclear D gene. CDR1 is SGHRS and CDR2 is YFSETQ in the germline V gene. The CDR3 runs to 14 residues. The CDR3 loop reads CASSLDSPKYGYTF. CDR3 bases: TGCGCCAGCAGCTTGGACAGCCCTAAATATGGCTACACCTTC.

In its sample, this clone was seen a few times. This chain uses TRBV28 with TRBJ1-2, with a possible D match to TRBD1 (5 bases). The CDR3 covers 13 residues. V lost 5 bases and J 8 bases, leaving 15 bases between the germline ends. CDR1 is MDHEN, CDR2 SYDVKM, per germline. CDR3: CASSLPDSRGYTF. DNA for the CDR3: TGTGCCAGCAGTCTCCCAGACAGTCGAGGCTACACCTTC.

The J gene is TRBJ2-2, the V gene TRBV2, with D hard to call. Trimming removed 5 bases from V and 2 bases from J, with 6 bases in between. The CDR3 has 13 amino acids. Per germline, CDR1 SNHLY and CDR2 FYNNEI. The CDR3 DNA follows: TGTGCCAGCAGTTTAGAAAACACCGGGGAGCTGTTTTTT. Amino acid sequence: CASSLENTGELFF.

The V and J genes are TRBV7-3 and TRBJ1-1; no clear D. Germline V CDR1 and CDR2: SGHTA, FQGTGA. The V end lost 5 bases, the J end lost 3 bases, and 10 bases lay between the germline ends. The CDR3 covers 13 residues. The CDR3 sequence is CASSPQEDTEAFF. The CDR3, as DNA: TGTGCCAGCAGCCCGCAGGAGGACACTGAAGCTTTCTTT.

V and J are TRBV7-9 and TRBJ2-2; maybe TRBD2 (5 bases). This CDR3 is 14 amino acids long. V lost 8 bases and J lost 8, with 18 bases in between. Per the germline V gene, CDR1 is SEHNR and CDR2 is FQNEAQ (reference sequence). CDR3 DNA: TGTGCCAGCTGCCCCGGGCGGGTGACGGGGGAGCTGTTTTTT. It encodes CASCPGRVTGELFF.

In its sample, this clone was seen once. The chain uses TRBV5-1 and TRBJ1-4, with 8 nucleotides matching TRBD1. J gave up 8 bases and V 4 bases, and 7 bases lay outside the gene matches. Germline-derived CDR1 and CDR2 are SGHRS and YFSETQ. CDR3 size: 14 residues. DNA of the CDR3: TGCGCCAGCAGCCTGGACAGGGAAGGGGAAAAACTGTTTTTT. This encodes CASSLDREGEKLFF.

The chain carries TRBV9 and TRBJ2-2; a possible D gene is TRBD2 (6 bases). Trimming shortened V by 0 bases and J by 3 bases, and 15 bases separated the two germline ends. Germline CDR1 SGDLS, CDR2 YYNGEE. The CDR3 is made up of 17 amino acids. CDR3 coding DNA: TGTGCCAGCAGCGTAGAGGGAGGCAGGACGGACACCGGGGAGCTGTTTTTT. The encoded protein is CASSVEGGRTDTGELFF.

This clone was seen a few times. The V call is TRBV7-3, the J call TRBJ2-7; D possibly corresponds to TRBD1 (5 bases). From germline, CDR1 is SGHTA and CDR2 FQGTGA. The CDR3 sequence is 15 residues long. Trimming took off 3 bases at V and 2 bases at J, with 14 bases between the two ends. Here the CDR3 DNA reads TGTGCCAGCAGCTTTAACAGGTTAGTACCCTACGAGCAGTACTTC. Its translation: CASSFNRLVPYEQYF.

This clone was counted a few times. The rearrangement joins TRBV6-5 to TRBJ2-5, with unresolved D. Germline V gene sequence: CDR1 MNHEY, CDR2 SVGAGI. The length of the CDR3 is 14 residues. V lost 5 bases, J lost 4 bases, and 14 bases lay in between. CDR3: CASSANLVTETQYF. CDR3 DNA sequence: TGTGCCAGCAGTGCCAATCTAGTCACAGAGACCCAGTACTTC.

V gene TRBV5-1 combines with J gene TRBJ2-2, with D possibly matching TRBD1 (5 bases). V was trimmed by 3 bases and J by 1 base, leaving 10 bases between them. CDR1 and CDR2 (germline): SGHRS, YFSETQ. The CDR3 runs to 15 residues. CDR3 region: CASSSRQMNTGELFF. As DNA, the CDR3 is TGCGCCAGCAGCTCCCGACAGATGAACACCGGGGAGCTGTTTTTT.

The DNA for the CDR3 is TGTGCCAGCTCCCTGGACAGGAGCTATGGCTACACCTTC. Amino acid sequence: CASSLDRSYGYTF. The J gene is TRBJ1-2, the V gene TRBV18, with 7 nucleotides matching TRBD1. This CDR3 has 13 amino acids. The germline V gene has CDR1 KGHSH and CDR2 LQKENI. V shed 6 bases, J shed 4 bases, and the junction held 5 bases outside the gene matches.

The rearrangement links TRBV28 to TRBJ2-3; 7 nucleotides line up with TRBD1. The CDR3 spans 13 residues. The germline CDR1 and CDR2 sequences are MDHEN and SYDVKM. The V segment lost 4 bases and the J segment 3 bases; nucleotides outside the gene matches: 1. The CDR3 loop reads CASSSGQTDTQYF. The CDR3 region has the DNA TGTGCCAGCAGTTCGGGACAGACAGATACGCAGTATTTT.